This T cell receptor beta chain was sequenced for a study of cytomegalovirus exposure and HLA in healthy donors. The overall study: In an early release, HLA-typed donors contributed approximately 82 million unique TCR sequences. Study results and caveats: Apparent HLA restriction characterized most CMV-associated TCR beta chains in a later analysis. Associated with cytomegalovirus, according to the listing, were about 160 TCR beta chains. Later on, an analysis showed TCR association rates differing by HLA locus, with DRB1 the most and HLA-C the fewest.

The PCR made use of 60 Vbeta and 13 Jbeta primers. Using immunoSEQ multiplex PCR, the repertoire was profiled, and TCRdb retains in-frame clones only, with some absent. The repertoire holds some 110,000 clones, with over 75% as singletons. Concerning this clone itself: Antigen specificity is unknown.

Germline V gene sequence: CDR1 SGHDT, CDR2 YYEEEE. Losses at the gene ends were 2 bases for V and 8 bases for J; bases not matched to a gene: 4. The CDR3 covers 14 residues. This TCR was sampled from a woman younger than 30 in good health and CMV-seropositive. The specimen sequenced was PBMCs. V gene TRBV5-6 combines with J gene TRBJ2-2, with 9 bases aligning to TRBD2. The CDR3 loop reads CASSFGGRAGELFF. CDR3 nucleotide sequence: TGTGCCAGCAGCTTCGGCGGGAGGGCGGGGGAGCTGTTTTTT.